Here is one T cell receptor (beta chain) with its context. TCRdb independently ran MiXCR on the RT-PCR reads; one entry per CDR3 protein. The sample contains more than 550,000 distinct CDR3 sequences, 13% to 15% of which appear only once. CDR3 size: 11 residues. The ends lost 6 bases at V and 11 bases at J; junction bases unmatched: 8. Germline V gene data show CDR1 as DFQATT and CDR2 as SNEGSKA (reference sequence). The genes are TRBV20-1 and TRBJ2-3; 7 bases agree with TRBD1. This receptor was taken from a female donor in good health, serving as a healthy control. Material for sequencing was memory CD4+ T cells from blood. Here the CDR3 reads CSAQGQILQYF. The CDR3, as DNA: TGCAGTGCCCAGGGACAGATTCTGCAGTATTTT.